One and the same sample provided the 6 T cell receptor beta chains below, sequenced in a study of blood T cell repertoires in COVID-19. Data came from immunoSEQ multiplex PCR; TCRdb stores just in-frame clones and leaves some out. The sample carries 85,000 to 130,000 clones, roughly nine tenths recorded once. The sample taken for sequencing was peripheral blood. The receptor source for this set is a man aged 55 to 69 with acute or convalescent COVID-19.

The gene calls are TRBV12-3 or TRBV12-4 and TRBJ1-5, with D unclear. V lost 6 bases, J lost 4 bases, and 7 bases lay in between. CDR3 length: 12 amino acids. The CDR3 bases are TGTGCCAGCAGACAGTTTAATCAGCCCCAGCATTTT. Encoded protein: CASRQFNQPQHF.

V and J are TRBV27 and TRBJ2-2, with a weak D call TRBD2 (6 bases). The CDR3 is 15 residues long. Trimming removed 6 bases from V and 7 bases from J, with 18 bases in between. Germline V CDR1 and CDR2: MNHEY, SMNVEV (reference sequence). CDR3 DNA sequence: TGTGCCAGCAGGGGCTTCGGAGGGTTAGGCGGGGAGCTGTTTTTT. This sequence encodes CASRGFGGLGGELFF.

This clone was counted between two and nine times. The genes are TRBV15 and TRBJ1-1; 7 positions match TRBD1. The CDR3 is 14 amino acids. With V trimmed by 3 bases and J by 3 bases, 4 bases remained unmatched. The germline gives CDR1 LNHNV, CDR2 YYDKDF (reference sequence). In DNA, the CDR3 is TGTGCCACCAGCAGTGACAGGGCTGACACTGAAGCTTTCTTT. Its translation: CATSSDRADTEAFF. Based on the CDR3 plus reference TRBV15 and TRBJ1-1, the full variable domain is DAMVIQNPRYQVTQFGKPVTLSCSQTLNHNVMYWYQQKSSQAPKLLFHYYDKDFNNEADTPDNFQSRRPNTSFCFLDIRSPGLGDTAMYLCATSSDRADTEAFFGQGTRLTVV.

The chain combines TRBV6-5 with TRBJ2-5, with 9 bases matching TRBD1. Germline lookup yields CDR1 MNHEY and CDR2 SVGAGI. The junction had 6 bases not matched to a gene; V was cut back by 2 bases and J by 5 bases. The CDR3 runs to 15 residues. CDR3 nucleotide sequence: TGTGCCAGCAGTTACCAGACAGGGGGTCAGGAGACCCAGTACTTC. Translating gives CASSYQTGGQETQYF.

This chain joins TRBV7-6 and TRBJ1-3; TRBD1 matches 7 bases. This CDR3 is built from 17 residues. Germline V gene lookup returns CDR1 SGHVS and CDR2 FNYEAQ. Trimming removed 5 bases from V and 3 bases from J; junction bases left unmatched: 13. The chain's CDR3 is CASSPTPPGQIGNTIYF. CDR3 sequence (DNA): TGTGCCAGCAGCCCCACCCCACCGGGACAGATTGGAAACACCATATATTTT.

This chain links TRBV5-1 with TRBJ2-1, with D maybe TRBD1 (6 bases). CDR1 is SGHRS, CDR2 YFSETQ, per germline. Trimming shortened V by 6 bases and J by 1 base, and 14 bases separated the two germline ends. The CDR3 spans 15 residues. CDR3 DNA sequence: TGCGCCAGCATAACAGGGCCCACGTCCTACAATGAGCAGTTCTTC. It codes for CASITGPTSYNEQFF.